The rows below give T cell receptor beta chains drawn from one sample of a study of a mutant IDH1 vaccine in newly diagnosed glioma. Data came from immunoSEQ multiplex PCR; TCRdb stores just in-frame clones and leaves some out. In the table there are 100,000 to 120,000 clones, roughly nine tenths of which are singletons. These TCRs are of unknown antigen specificity. The sequencing here drew on PBMCs, taken from a glioma patient whose treatment included an IDH1 peptide vaccine. These receptors all stem from a woman aged 45-60 years with glioma. Both conserved end residues are part of each CDR3. D genes are given only for firm matches. Expanded clones are given a class, and other clones once, few, many or no size at all.

D gene: TRBD2
J gene: TRBJ2-2
V gene: TRBV28
clone size: -
CDR3 protein: CASSLGLAGGSNTGELFF
CDR3 DNA: TGTGCCAGCAGTTTAGGGCTAGCGGGAGGGTCGAACACCGGGGAGCTGTTTTTT

D gene: -
J gene: TRBJ2-5
V gene: TRBV6-1
clone size: -
CDR3 protein: CASSEPTAGARETQYF
CDR3 DNA: TGTGCCAGCAGTGAACCCACCGCGGGGGCACGAGAGACCCAGTACTTC

D gene: -
J gene: TRBJ1-4
V gene: TRBV29-1
clone size: -
CDR3 protein: CSVGWAGRSEKLFF
CDR3 DNA: TGCAGCGTTGGATGGGCCGGTCGGAGTGAAAAACTGTTTTTT

D gene: -
J gene: TRBJ2-7
V gene: TRBV30
clone size: -
CDR3 protein: CAWSRLASHEQYF
CDR3 DNA: TGTGCCTGGAGTCGTTTAGCCAGCCACGAGCAGTACTTC

D gene: -
J gene: TRBJ2-1
V gene: TRBV5-6
clone size: -
CDR3 protein: CASSLDRDGEQFF
CDR3 DNA: TGTGCCAGCAGCTTGGACAGGGATGGTGAGCAGTTCTTC

D gene: TRBD2
J gene: TRBJ2-7
V gene: TRBV18
clone size: -
CDR3 protein: CASSPTSGNYEQYF
CDR3 DNA: TGTGCCAGCTCACCCACTAGCGGTAACTACGAGCAGTACTTC

D gene: TRBD1
J gene: TRBJ2-3
V gene: TRBV7-9
clone size: -
CDR3 protein: CASSFLQGKDTDTQYF
CDR3 DNA: TGTGCCAGCAGCTTCCTACAGGGGAAGGACACAGATACGCAGTATTTT

D gene: TRBD1
J gene: TRBJ1-5
V gene: TRBV27
clone size: -
CDR3 protein: CASSLTGFQPQHF
CDR3 DNA: TGTGCCAGCAGTCTGACAGGGTTCCAGCCCCAGCATTTT

D gene: -
J gene: TRBJ2-1
V gene: TRBV11-2
clone size: few
CDR3 protein: CASEAGHYNEQFF
CDR3 DNA: TGTGCCAGCGAGGCGGGTCATTACAATGAGCAGTTCTTC

D gene: TRBD1
J gene: TRBJ1-5
V gene: TRBV6-1
clone size: -
CDR3 protein: CASSDGTGLQPQHF
CDR3 DNA: TGTGCCAGCAGTGATGGGACAGGGCTTCAGCCCCAGCATTTT

D gene: TRBD2
J gene: TRBJ2-1
V gene: TRBV7-7
clone size: -
CDR3 protein: CASSPGTSRTREQFF
CDR3 DNA: TGTGCTAGCAGCCCTGGGACTAGCCGAACAAGGGAGCAGTTCTTC

D gene: -
J gene: TRBJ2-7
V gene: TRBV20-1
clone size: -
CDR3 protein: CSARSRYEQYF
CDR3 DNA: TGCAGTGCTAGAAGCCGCTACGAGCAGTACTTC

D gene: TRBD1
J gene: TRBJ2-3
V gene: TRBV10-3
clone size: -
CDR3 protein: CAIRPGQGTRNHGDTQYF
CDR3 DNA: TGTGCCATCAGGCCGGGACAGGGAACGAGGAATCACGGAGATACGCAGTATTTT

D gene: TRBD1
J gene: TRBJ2-7
V gene: TRBV2
clone size: -
CDR3 protein: CASKGFRTGHYEQYF
CDR3 DNA: TGTGCCAGCAAAGGGTTTAGGACAGGTCACTACGAGCAGTACTTC

D gene: -
J gene: TRBJ2-3
V gene: TRBV11-2
clone size: once
CDR3 protein: CASSLVRVGTDTQYF
CDR3 DNA: TGTGCCAGCAGCTTAGTACGGGTAGGGACGGATACGCAGTATTTT

D gene: TRBD1
J gene: TRBJ1-2
V gene: TRBV5-1
clone size: -
CDR3 protein: CASSSTGTGPNYGYTF
CDR3 DNA: TGCGCCAGCAGCTCTACCGGGACAGGGCCTAACTATGGCTACACCTTC

D gene: -
J gene: TRBJ2-5
V gene: TRBV5-1
clone size: once
CDR3 protein: CASSNTRDWMQETQYF
CDR3 DNA: TGCGCCAGCAGCAACACGAGGGACTGGATGCAAGAGACCCAGTACTTC

D gene: -
J gene: TRBJ1-2
V gene: TRBV29-1
clone size: -
CDR3 protein: CSVAADSTGYTF
CDR3 DNA: TGCAGCGTTGCGGCGGACTCGACAGGCTACACCTTC

D gene: -
J gene: TRBJ2-1
V gene: TRBV7-2
clone size: -
CDR3 protein: CASSPRSADEQFF
CDR3 DNA: TGTGCCAGCAGCCCCCGCTCAGCAGATGAGCAGTTCTTC

D gene: -
J gene: TRBJ2-2
V gene: TRBV30
clone size: -
CDR3 protein: CAWSVLTTGELFF
CDR3 DNA: TGTGCCTGGAGTGTCCTGACCACCGGGGAGCTGTTTTTT

D gene: TRBD1
J gene: TRBJ1-4
V gene: TRBV4-1
clone size: -
CDR3 protein: CASSQSSRQGYEKLFF
CDR3 DNA: TGCGCCAGCAGCCAATCGTCGAGACAGGGGTATGAAAAACTGTTTTTT

D gene: -
J gene: TRBJ1-5
V gene: TRBV5-4
clone size: -
CDR3 protein: CASSLGGQLNQPQHF
CDR3 DNA: TGTGCCAGCAGCTTAGGCGGACAGTTAAATCAGCCCCAGCATTTT

D gene: -
J gene: TRBJ1-5
V gene: TRBV6-1
clone size: -
CDR3 protein: CASSDRGVSNQPQHF
CDR3 DNA: TGTGCCAGCAGTGACAGGGGAGTAAGCAATCAGCCCCAGCATTTT

D gene: -
J gene: TRBJ1-6
V gene: TRBV28
clone size: -
CDR3 protein: CASSFWDPNSPLHF
CDR3 DNA: TGTGCCAGCAGTTTTTGGGACCCAAATTCACCCCTCCACTTT

D gene: -
J gene: TRBJ2-7
V gene: TRBV5-1
clone size: -
CDR3 protein: CASSPRLDSSYEQYF
CDR3 DNA: TGCGCCAGCAGCCCTCGACTAGACTCCTCCTACGAGCAGTACTTC

D gene: -
J gene: TRBJ2-5
V gene: TRBV7-3
clone size: once
CDR3 protein: CASSLKGGLGPRGTETQYF
CDR3 DNA: TGTGCCAGCAGCTTAAAGGGGGGTCTGGGACCACGAGGTACAGAGACCCAGTACTTC

D gene: TRBD2
J gene: TRBJ2-1
V gene: TRBV18
clone size: -
CDR3 protein: CASSQRTSNEQFF
CDR3 DNA: TGTGCCAGCTCTCAGAGGACTAGCAATGAGCAGTTCTTC

D gene: TRBD1
J gene: TRBJ2-3
V gene: TRBV5-1
clone size: -
CDR3 protein: CASRDRDRSTDTQYF
CDR3 DNA: TGCGCCAGCCGCGACCGGGACAGGAGTACAGATACGCAGTATTTT

D gene: -
J gene: TRBJ1-1
V gene: TRBV5-4
clone size: few
CDR3 protein: CASSLGTGLNTEAFF
CDR3 DNA: TGTGCCAGCAGCTTGGGTACAGGGCTGAACACTGAAGCTTTCTTT

D gene: TRBD1
J gene: TRBJ2-6
V gene: TRBV30
clone size: -
CDR3 protein: CAWSTGDRGISGANVLTF
CDR3 DNA: TGTGCCTGGAGTACTGGGGACAGGGGAATCTCTGGGGCCAACGTCCTGACTTTC

D gene: -
J gene: TRBJ2-7
V gene: TRBV29-1
clone size: -
CDR3 protein: CSVGAASYEQYF
CDR3 DNA: TGCAGCGTTGGGGCAGCCTCCTACGAGCAGTACTTC

D gene: -
J gene: TRBJ2-7
V gene: TRBV30
clone size: -
CDR3 protein: CAWKQSSYEQYF
CDR3 DNA: TGTGCCTGGAAACAGAGCTCCTACGAGCAGTACTTC

D gene: TRBD1
J gene: TRBJ2-5
V gene: TRBV5-4
clone size: -
CDR3 protein: CASSWGTGVQETQYF
CDR3 DNA: TGTGCCAGCAGCTGGGGGACAGGGGTTCAAGAGACCCAGTACTTC

D gene: TRBD1
J gene: TRBJ1-2
V gene: TRBV30
clone size: -
CDR3 protein: CAWGEGTGGYYGYTF
CDR3 DNA: TGTGCCTGGGGAGAGGGGACAGGGGGATACTATGGCTACACCTTC

D gene: -
J gene: TRBJ2-7
V gene: TRBV5-6
clone size: -
CDR3 protein: CASSLGRYEQYF
CDR3 DNA: TGTGCCAGCAGCCTTGGTCGCTACGAGCAGTACTTC

D gene: TRBD2
J gene: TRBJ2-3
V gene: TRBV2
clone size: -
CDR3 protein: CASSEDKGTSSTDTQYF
CDR3 DNA: TGTGCCAGCAGTGAAGATAAGGGGACTAGCAGCACAGATACGCAGTATTTT

D gene: -
J gene: TRBJ1-1
V gene: TRBV6-6
clone size: -
CDR3 protein: CASSYQRNTEAFF
CDR3 DNA: TGTGCCAGCAGTTACCAACGGAACACTGAAGCTTTCTTT

D gene: -
J gene: TRBJ1-5
V gene: TRBV2
clone size: few
CDR3 protein: CASSGSRDVYQPQHF
CDR3 DNA: TGTGCCAGCAGTGGGTCCAGGGATGTTTATCAGCCCCAGCATTTT

D gene: -
J gene: TRBJ2-5
V gene: TRBV29-1
clone size: -
CDR3 protein: CSIAARETQYF
CDR3 DNA: TGCAGCATTGCGGCGCGAGAGACCCAGTACTTC

D gene: -
J gene: TRBJ2-7
V gene: TRBV7-8
clone size: -
CDR3 protein: CASSFVGGYAKSSYEQYF
CDR3 DNA: TGTGCCAGCAGCTTCGTTGGTGGGTACGCTAAATCATCCTACGAGCAGTACTTC

D gene: -
J gene: TRBJ1-3
V gene: TRBV28
clone size: -
CDR3 protein: CASTRLLSGNTIYF
CDR3 DNA: TGTGCCAGCACCCGACTGCTCTCTGGAAACACCATATATTTT

D gene: -
J gene: TRBJ2-7
V gene: TRBV28
clone size: -
CDR3 protein: CASTSGWYEQYF
CDR3 DNA: TGTGCCAGCACCTCCGGCTGGTACGAGCAGTACTTC

D gene: TRBD1
J gene: TRBJ1-6
V gene: TRBV27
clone size: -
CDR3 protein: CATKTGLNSPLHF
CDR3 DNA: TGTGCCACAAAGACAGGGCTTAATTCACCCCTCCACTTT

D gene: -
J gene: TRBJ2-2
V gene: TRBV6-5
clone size: few
CDR3 protein: CASNLTGELFF
CDR3 DNA: TGTGCCAGCAACCTAACCGGGGAGCTGTTTTTT

D gene: -
J gene: TRBJ1-4
V gene: TRBV2
clone size: -
CDR3 protein: CASSERLTSTNEKLFF
CDR3 DNA: TGTGCCAGCAGTGAGAGGCTGACTTCCACTAATGAAAAACTGTTTTTT

D gene: TRBD2
J gene: TRBJ2-2
V gene: TRBV7-3
clone size: -
CDR3 protein: CASSSVSGRARTGELFF
CDR3 DNA: TGTGCCAGCAGCTCTGTTAGCGGGAGGGCCCGAACCGGGGAGCTGTTTTTT

D gene: -
J gene: TRBJ1-3
V gene: TRBV29-1
clone size: few
CDR3 protein: CSVREVGAGNTIYF
CDR3 DNA: TGCAGCGTTCGCGAAGTGGGGGCTGGAAACACCATATATTTT

D gene: -
J gene: TRBJ2-1
V gene: TRBV9
clone size: once
CDR3 protein: CASSVGSGRYNEQFF
CDR3 DNA: TGTGCCAGCAGCGTAGGGTCCGGTAGATACAATGAGCAGTTCTTC